This T cell receptor (beta chain) originates from a study of blood T cell repertoires in COVID-19. Overall study context: Sample material is recorded as cDNA or gDNA derived from T cells, B-cell-depleted T cells, or PBMCs.

Per the authors' pipeline: Amplified reference gene primers provided the basis for estimating nucleated cell counts. Some clones are missing from TCRdb's copy, which holds only in-frame ones; the method was immunoSEQ multiplex PCR. D and trimming were read from the DNA, whereas the V and J calls and clone size are those reported in that table. The sample holds around 160,000 clones, approximately 86% seen once. Specimen: peripheral blood. This clonotype was sampled from a man between 60 and 75 years old with acute or convalescent COVID-19.

As DNA, the CDR3 is TGTGCCAGCAGTCGGACAGGGGGGATTGAAAAACTGTTTTTT. It translates to CASSRTGGIEKLFF. This chain uses TRBV28 with TRBJ1-4, with 10 bases fitting TRBD1. The germline gives CDR1 MDHEN, CDR2 SYDVKM. The CDR3 has 14 residues. V was clipped by 5 bases and J by 7 bases; unmatched bases: 4.